This TCR beta chain stems from a study of naive and memory T cell subsets. Cells stained for CD3, CD4, CD8, CD45RA and CD27 were sorted into four subsets. Trimming shortened V by 5 bases and J by 9 bases, and 8 bases separated the two germline ends. The germline gives CDR1 SQVTM, CDR2 ANQGSEA. CDR3 size: 10 residues. The beta constant-region primer was an equimolar mix of two oligonucleotides covering TRBC1 and TRBC2. Nested alpha and beta constant-region primers with the SP2 primer drove four PCR rounds on ligated cDNA. An oligonucleotide with the SP2 primer and a 12-nucleotide UMI was ligated to the cDNA 3' end. TCRdb re-analysed the UMI-ligation and nested PCR reads in MiXCR, keeping a single row per CDR3 protein. Of under 150,000 distinct CDR3 sequences detected, about a fifth appear once; the ten largest clones hold about 0.63%. This clonotype was found a few times. Its antigen is not identified.

Study results and limitations: The power law exponent of TCR abundance differed between naive and memory cells. Naive repertoires, especially CD8, held a few larger clonotypes, possibly memory cells re-expressing CD45RA.

The TCR sequence derives from a human donor in good health. V usage is TRBV29-1 and J usage is TRBJ2-1, with a possible D match to TRBD2 (5 bases). Material: naive CD8+ T cells from blood. CDR3 in DNA: TGCAGCGTTCTAGCTACTGAGCAGTTCTTC. Amino acids: CSVLATEQFF.